These 28 T cell receptor beta chains were all obtained from the same sample, sequenced in a study of CD8+ T cells in alopecia areata. cDNA serving as the sequencing template came from extracted, reverse transcribed RNA. Sequencing used immunoSEQ multiplex PCR; TCRdb keeps in-frame clones, though not all of them. The sample consists of around 190,000 clones, about 56% of them appearing once. The sample taken for sequencing was CD8+ T cells sorted from blood. The receptors shown here come from a human donor in good health.

This clone turned up a few times. The rearrangement uses TRBV29-1 and TRBJ2-7; D is undetermined. Trimming stripped 8 bases from V and 5 bases from J, with 13 bases between. From germline, CDR1 is SQVTM and CDR2 ANQGSEA. The CDR3 loop spans 11 amino acids. Here the CDR3 DNA reads TGCAGCTCCCGGCATGGGAACGAGCAGTACTTC. Amino acid sequence: CSSRHGNEQYF.

This chain links TRBV7-9 with TRBJ2-7; the match to TRBD1 covers 11 bases. From germline, CDR1 is SEHNR and CDR2 FQNEAQ (reference sequence). Trimming at V came to 4 bases and at J to 2 bases, leaving 1 base not matched to a gene. The CDR3 totals 14 residues. This CDR3 reads CASSWDRGAYEQYF. The DNA of the CDR3 is TGTGCCAGCAGCTGGGACAGGGGGGCCTACGAGCAGTACTTC.

As concerns this clone: The same CDR3 arises from other DNA sequences in this sample as well. V and J are TRBV20-1 and TRBJ1-2; no clear D gene. This CDR3 has 10 residues. CDR1 is DFQATT and CDR2 is SNEGSKA in the germline V gene (reference sequence). V was pared by 4 bases and J by 6 bases, with 6 bases between. The CDR3 reads CSATGDGYTF. CDR3 DNA sequence: TGCAGTGCTACCGGGGATGGCTACACCTTC.

This chain links TRBV10-3 with TRBJ2-5; no clear D gene. This CDR3 contains 13 residues. Germline CDR1 is ENHRY and CDR2 is SYGVKD. Trimming removed 0 bases from V and 5 bases from J, with 7 bases in between. CDR3 sequence reads: CAISESLGETQYF. CDR3 sequence (DNA): TGTGCCATCAGTGAGTCACTCGGGGAGACCCAGTACTTC.

This clone has more than one count but fewer than ten. The V and J genes are TRBV7-9 and TRBJ2-5; D is unclear. Germline V CDR1 and CDR2: SEHNR, FQNEAQ (reference sequence). The V gene lost 8 bases and the J gene lost 3 bases, with 16 bases spanning the gap. This CDR3 spans 14 amino acids. The CDR3: CASLGSVAKETQYF. The CDR3 DNA follows: TGTGCCAGCCTTGGGTCGGTAGCTAAAGAGACCCAGTACTTC.

This chain uses TRBV2 with TRBJ1-1; D gene ambiguous. This CDR3 region has 12 residues. Trimming removed 6 bases from V and 4 bases from J, with 9 bases in between. The germline CDR1 and CDR2 sequences are SNHLY and FYNNEI. The CDR3 region has the DNA TGTGCCAGCAGCCCCGGGCCCACTGAAGCTTTCTTT. Translated: CASSPGPTEAFF.

The genes are TRBV4-1 and TRBJ1-2, with a weak D call TRBD1 (5 bases). Germline values: CDR1 MGHRA, CDR2 YSYEKL. Trimming left V 3 bases short and J 4 bases short, with 15 bases between. The CDR3 is 15 residues long. The CDR3 spells CASSHLRTPVYGYTF. CDR3 DNA: TGCGCCAGCAGCCACCTCCGGACACCCGTCTATGGCTACACCTTC.

The CDR3, as DNA: TGTGCCAGCTCACCTCGGGACAGGGGAAGGGGCACTGAAGCTTTCTTT. This codes for CASSPRDRGRGTEAFF. The V gene is TRBV18, the J gene TRBJ1-1; 10 bases line up with TRBD1. The CDR3 has 16 amino acids. Germline loops: CDR1 KGHSH, CDR2 LQKENI. Trimming cost V 3 bases and J 4 bases; bases outside gene matches: 8.

The chain is built from TRBV5-1 and TRBJ1-4; TRBD1 matches at 9 bases. CDR3 length equals 16 residues. The ends lost 5 bases at V and 10 bases at J; junction bases unmatched: 15. The germline gives CDR1 SGHRS, CDR2 YFSETQ. CDR3 in amino acids: CASSFEPGQGEGKLFF. CDR3 bases: TGCGCCAGCAGTTTTGAACCGGGACAGGGAGAAGGAAAACTGTTTTTT.

The V call is TRBV5-1, the J call TRBJ1-1; unclear D gene. Trimming removed 1 base at V and 8 bases at J, with 12 bases between. Germline-derived CDR1 and CDR2 are SGHRS and YFSETQ. This CDR3 contains 13 residues. The CDR3 bases are TGCGCCAGCAGCTTGCTTCACGGACGGGAAGCTTTCTTT. This codes for CASSLLHGREAFF.

J is TRBJ1-2 and V is TRBV29-1; D is perhaps TRBD1 (5 bases). CDR3 size: 13 residues. Germline assignment: CDR1 SQVTM and CDR2 ANQGSEA. With 3 bases removed from V and 5 bases from J, the gap between germline ends came to 13 bases. The CDR3 here is CSVDTGLNYGYTF. The DNA of the CDR3 is TGCAGCGTTGATACAGGTTTAAATTATGGCTACACCTTC.

The rearrangement links TRBV27 to TRBJ2-6, with D unclear. V was cut by 3 bases and J by 2 bases, with 8 bases left in between. Looked up from germline, CDR1 is MNHEY and CDR2 is SMNVEV (reference sequence). This CDR3 is built from 15 residues. The CDR3 DNA sequence: TGTGCCAGCAGTTTCAAGTTCACTGGGGCCAACGTCCTGACTTTC. Protein: CASSFKFTGANVLTF. Filled out from reference TRBV27 and TRBJ2-6, the complete variable domain reads EAQVTQNPRYLITVTGKKLTVTCSQNMNHEYMSWYRQDPGLGLRQIYYSMNVEVTDKGDVPEGYKVSRKEKRNFPLILESPSPNQTSLYFCASSFKFTGANVLTFGAGSRLTVL.

This chain joins TRBV5-4 and TRBJ2-7; D uncertain. The CDR3 is 13 residues long. The germline gives CDR1 SGHNT, CDR2 YYREEE (reference sequence). V was clipped by 0 bases and J by 2 bases, with 6 bases between them. CDR3 in amino acids: CASSLGSTYEQYF. CDR3 DNA: TGTGCCAGCAGCTTGGGATCCACCTACGAGCAGTACTTC.

The V gene is TRBV28, the J gene TRBJ1-1; possible D gene TRBD1, 6 bases. The ends were cut back, 3 bases at V and 0 bases at J, with 17 bases in the middle. CDR1 is MDHEN and CDR2 is SYDVKM in the germline V gene. The CDR3 is 17 residues long. The CDR3: CASSFGSRGRMNTEAFF. The CDR3 DNA is TGTGCCAGCAGTTTCGGGAGCAGGGGAAGGATGAACACTGAAGCTTTCTTT.

This clone has just a few counts. The rearrangement links TRBV4-1 to TRBJ2-1; TRBD2 matches 9 bases. The length of the CDR3 is 16 residues. The V segment lost 1 base and the J segment 4 bases; nucleotides outside the gene matches: 5. The V gene's germline CDR1 is MGHRA and CDR2 YSYEKL. The CDR3 here is CASSQGQTSGYNEQFF. CDR3 nucleotides: TGCGCCAGCAGCCAAGGTCAGACTAGCGGATACAATGAGCAGTTCTTC.

In this sample, this clone turned up a few times. This chain connects TRBV29-1 to TRBJ1-2, with TRBD1 identical over 7 bases. Germline CDR1 and CDR2: SQVTM and ANQGSEA. Trimming removed 4 bases from V and 2 bases from J; junction bases left unmatched: 7. There are 14 residues in the CDR3. CDR3 amino acids: CSVAYQGVNYGYTF. DNA of the CDR3: TGCAGCGTTGCCTATCAGGGGGTCAACTATGGCTACACCTTC.

This clone was seen a handful of times. The chain has TRBV4-1 and TRBJ2-1; D gene unclear. Germline V gene data show CDR1 as MGHRA and CDR2 as YSYEKL. The CDR3 length is 14 residues. V was trimmed by 1 base and J by 5 bases, leaving 9 bases between them. CDR3 DNA: TGCGCCAGCAGCCAAGTCGGCCGGGACAATGAGCAGTTCTTC. Protein sequence: CASSQVGRDNEQFF.

The chain links TRBV29-1 to TRBJ2-7; D is possibly TRBD2 (5 bases). Trimming stripped 4 bases from V and 2 bases from J, with 9 bases between. Germline V lookup: CDR1 SQVTM, CDR2 ANQGSEA. This CDR3 has 12 residues. The CDR3 DNA reads TGCAGCGTTGGCCGGGGTCCCTACGAGCAGTACTTC. Translating gives CSVGRGPYEQYF.

This clone turned up a few times. The rearrangement uses TRBV14 and TRBJ2-7; D call uncertain. The CDR3 consists of 12 residues. CDR1 and CDR2 (germline): SGHDN, FVKESK. V was trimmed by 3 bases and J by 4 bases, leaving 7 bases between them. CDR3 sequence (DNA): TGTGCCAGCAGCCAGGATGGGTACGAGCAGTACTTC. Translating gives CASSQDGYEQYF.

The chain carries TRBV30 and TRBJ1-2, with 7 bases identical to TRBD1. V lost 6 bases, J lost 4 bases, and 5 bases stayed unmatched. This CDR3 has 12 residues. Per germline, CDR1 GTSNPN and CDR2 SVGIG (reference sequence). For the CDR3, the DNA is TGTGCCTGTCCCCAGGGGGGCTATGGCTACACCTTC. This sequence encodes CACPQGGYGYTF.

Remarks on this clone: At one end the junction does not follow the germline gene, possibly because of a read error. The gene calls are TRBV7-9 and TRBJ1-2; unclear D gene. CDR1 is SEHNR and CDR2 is FQNEAQ in the germline V gene (reference sequence). This CDR3 is built from 9 residues. CDR3 loop: CASRARRGF. CDR3 nucleotide sequence: TGTGCCAGCCGCGCCCGCCGGGGCTTC.

V and J are TRBV6-5 and TRBJ2-5; D not resolved. Trimming pared 2 bases from V and 2 bases from J, leaving 9 bases between. Per the germline V gene, CDR1 is MNHEY and CDR2 is SVGAGI. CDR3 length equals 14 residues. DNA for the CDR3: TGTGCCAGCAGTTACGGGCTCACTCAAGAGACCCAGTACTTC. This encodes CASSYGLTQETQYF.

V and J are TRBV6-5 and TRBJ1-1; no definite D call. V gave up 3 bases and J gave up 1 base, with 9 bases separating them. This CDR3 comprises 14 residues. In germline, CDR1 is MNHEY, CDR2 SVGAGI. Written as DNA, the CDR3 is TGTGCCAGCAGTTATTCAGACCCGAACACTGAAGCTTTCTTT. It codes for CASSYSDPNTEAFF.

This clone came up a few times. This chain joins TRBV29-1 and TRBJ1-2, with D possibly TRBD1 on 5 matching bases. Per germline, CDR1 SQVTM and CDR2 ANQGSEA. There are 11 residues in the CDR3. The V gene lost 5 bases and the J gene lost 4 bases, with 8 bases spanning the gap. This chain's CDR3 is CSVPGGYGYTF. In DNA form, the CDR3 reads TGCAGCGTTCCTGGGGGCTATGGCTACACCTTC. Full variable domain (remainder filled in from reference TRBV29-1 and TRBJ1-2): SAVISQKPSRDICQRGTSLTIQCQVDSQVTMMFWYRQQPGQSLTLIATANQGSEATYESGFVIDKFPISRPNLTFSTLTVSNMSPEDSSIYLCSVPGGYGYTFGSGTRLTVV.

This clone has more than one count but fewer than ten. J is TRBJ1-2 and V is TRBV6-5; D is perhaps TRBD1 (5 bases). The CDR3 spans 12 residues. Between the trimmed V and J ends, which lost 10 bases and 7 bases, there was a span of 16 bases. In germline, CDR1 is MNHEY, CDR2 SVGAGI. The CDR3 DNA reads TGTGCCACCAAGGAGGGGAATGGTGGCTACACCTTC. Translated: CATKEGNGGYTF.

V is TRBV25-1 and J is TRBJ1-2; a possible D gene is TRBD1 (5 bases). The CDR3 contains 11 residues. V was shortened by 4 bases and J by 7 bases, with 7 bases between the two germline ends. Looked up from germline, CDR1 is MGHDK and CDR2 is SYGVNS. The CDR3 protein is CASSGGTGYTF. The CDR3 nucleotides are TGTGCCAGCAGTGGAGGGACTGGCTACACCTTC.

V is TRBV7-9 and J is TRBJ2-7, with TRBD2 as a possible D gene (6 bases). Per the germline V gene, CDR1 is SEHNR and CDR2 is FQNEAQ (reference sequence). CDR3 length: 13 amino acids. V was trimmed by 8 bases and J by 2 bases, leaving 13 bases between them. CDR3 protein: CASLGGSTYEQYF. CDR3 sequence (DNA): TGTGCCAGCCTGGGGGGTTCCACCTACGAGCAGTACTTC.

J is TRBJ1-1 and V is TRBV27, with D tentatively TRBD1 (5 bases). The V gene's germline CDR1 is MNHEY and CDR2 SMNVEV (reference sequence). V was trimmed by 0 bases and J by 7 bases, leaving 12 bases between them. CDR3 length equals 14 residues. In DNA, the CDR3 is TGTGCCAGCAGTTTATCGATCCGGGGCGATGAAGCTTTCTTT. It codes for CASSLSIRGDEAFF.